Only one count was recorded for the clone carrying this T cell receptor (beta chain). The antigen is undetermined. The record originates from a study of cytomegalovirus exposure and HLA in healthy donors. General study findings and limits: Equally common other TCR beta chains were less clonally expanded than HLA-associated ones, a later analysis found. Presence/absence analyses assumed roughly uniform sequencing depth across donors.

60 Vbeta and 13 Jbeta primers were used in PCR. Produced via immunoSEQ multiplex PCR; TCRdb's table is partial and in-frame only. The data show 130,000 or so clones, around 80% seen once. Sequencing used PBMCs. The sequence derives from a man aged 40-49 years in good health and CMV-seronegative.

The CDR3 sequence: CASSPEGQGGFYGYTF. DNA for the CDR3: TGTGCCAGCAGCCCCGAGGGACAGGGGGGGTTCTATGGCTACACCTTC. The rearrangement joins TRBV5-8 to TRBJ1-2; TRBD1 matches 11 bases. The J segment lost 4 bases and the V segment lost 4 bases, leaving 9 bases of the junction unmatched. The CDR3 is 16 amino acids. The V gene's germline CDR1 is SGHTS and CDR2 YDEGEE.